The T cell receptor (beta chain) under discussion was sequenced for a study of Ad26.COV2.S vaccination and SARS-CoV-2 variants. Only one count was recorded for this clone. TCRdb's table, derived via immunoSEQ multiplex PCR, lists solely in-frame clones and lacks some. The sample records 500,000 or so clones, roughly 89% being singletons. Trimming removed 4 bases from V and 10 bases from J, with 15 bases in between. The CDR3 consists of 14 residues. CDR1 is SGHRS and CDR2 is YFSETQ in the germline V gene. As for treatment: some 20 received Ad26.COV2.S at low or high dose, single or two shots; about five received placebo; per-sample allocation not given. The samples date from day 63 after the first vaccine or placebo injection. SARS-CoV-2 spike from the Wuhan strain was encoded by the vaccine, an Ad26 vector.

This chain joins TRBV5-1 and TRBJ1-6; D possibly corresponds to TRBD1 (6 bases). Sequences were derived from peripheral blood, sampled in a trial of Ad26.COV2.S vaccine versus placebo. The receptor was derived from a person between 18 and 65 years old who received the Ad26.COV2.S COVID-19 vaccine or a placebo. The CDR3 DNA follows: TGCGCCAGCAGCATAGGACAGTTAAGGTCACCCCTCCACTTT. It encodes CASSIGQLRSPLHF.